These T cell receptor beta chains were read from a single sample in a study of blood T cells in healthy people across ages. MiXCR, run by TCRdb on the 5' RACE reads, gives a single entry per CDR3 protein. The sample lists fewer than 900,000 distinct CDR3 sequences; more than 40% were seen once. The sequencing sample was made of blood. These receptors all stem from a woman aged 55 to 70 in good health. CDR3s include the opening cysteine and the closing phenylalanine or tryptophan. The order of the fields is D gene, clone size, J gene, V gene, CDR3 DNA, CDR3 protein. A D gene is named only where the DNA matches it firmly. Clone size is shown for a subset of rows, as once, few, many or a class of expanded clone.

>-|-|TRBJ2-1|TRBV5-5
TGTGCCAGCAGCGGGACACCGTACAATGAGCAGTTCTTC
CASSGTPYNEQFF
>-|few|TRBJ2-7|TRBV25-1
TGTGCCAGCAGGGGGGGCGGGACCTACGAGCAGTACTTC
CASRGGGTYEQYF
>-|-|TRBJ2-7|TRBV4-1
TGCGCCAGCAGCCAAGATCGGGACGGTGAATCAGGGTACGAGCAGTACTTC
CASSQDRDGESGYEQYF
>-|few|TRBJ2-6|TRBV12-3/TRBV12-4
TGTGCCAGCAGTTTAGAATCCGGGGGCGCTTCTGGGGCCAACGTCCTGACTTTC
CASSLESGGASGANVLTF
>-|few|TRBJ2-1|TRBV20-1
TGCAGTGCTAGAGCGCTCTACAATGAGCAGTTCTTC
CSARALYNEQFF
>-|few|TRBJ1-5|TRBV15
TGTGCCACCAGCCGATTACAGGGTTACAATCAGCCCCAGCATTTT
CATSRLQGYNQPQHF
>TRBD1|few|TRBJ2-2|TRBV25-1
TGTGCCAGCAGTGAGGAATGGACAGGGGGCACCGGGGAGCTGTTTTTT
CASSEEWTGGTGELFF
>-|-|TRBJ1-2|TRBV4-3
TGCGCCAGCAGCCCTAACTGGGGGACAAACTATGGCTACACCTTC
CASSPNWGTNYGYTF
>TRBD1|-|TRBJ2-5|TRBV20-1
TGCAGTGCTAGAGATGTTAACGCGGACAGGGGGCGGGAGACCCAGTACTTC
CSARDVNADRGRETQYF
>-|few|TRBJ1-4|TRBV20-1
TGCAGTGCTAGAGATTTGGGCGCGGCTACTAATGAAAAACTGTTTTTT
CSARDLGAATNEKLFF
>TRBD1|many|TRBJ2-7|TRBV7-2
TGTGCCAGCAGCTCACCGGGACAGAGCTCCTACGAGCAGTACTTC
CASSSPGQSSYEQYF
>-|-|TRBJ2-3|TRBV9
TGTGCCAGCAGCGTAGGGCCGGAGCGAACGGGCACAGATACGCAGTATTTT
CASSVGPERTGTDTQYF
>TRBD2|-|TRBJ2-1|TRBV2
TGTGCCAGCTTCTATATTCAGTCGGCTAGCGGGGGCAATGAGCAGTTCTTC
CASFYIQSASGGNEQFF
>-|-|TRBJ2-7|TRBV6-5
TGTGCCAGCAGTTACGAGGGCAGGGGCTACGAGCAGTACTTC
CASSYEGRGYEQYF
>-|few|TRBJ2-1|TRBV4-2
TGTGCCAGCAGCCAAGGAGGGGTTCGGGACCATGAGCAGTTCTTC
CASSQGGVRDHEQFF
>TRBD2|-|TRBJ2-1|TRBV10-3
TGTGCCATCAGTGCTGCGGGAGGGACTAACAATGAGCAGTTCTTC
CAISAAGGTNNEQFF
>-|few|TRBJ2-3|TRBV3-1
TGTGCCAGCAGCCAAAACCCCACAGATACGCAGTATTTT
CASSQNPTDTQYF
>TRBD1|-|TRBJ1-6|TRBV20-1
TGCAGTGCGCCTACCCCCGGGACAGGGGCCTCCACCCTCCACTTT
CSAPTPGTGASTLHF
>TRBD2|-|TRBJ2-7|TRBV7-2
TGTGCAAGCTTGCGACTAGCGGATATCTCCTACGAGCAGTACTTC
CASLRLADISYEQYF
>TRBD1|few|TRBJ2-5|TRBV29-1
TGCAGCGTTGCCTTTGGGACAGTACGAGAGACCCAGTACTTC
CSVAFGTVRETQYF
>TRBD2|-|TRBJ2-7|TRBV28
TGTGCCAGCGCAGGCCTAGCGGGAGCCGCGGGCTACGAGCAGTACTTC
CASAGLAGAAGYEQYF
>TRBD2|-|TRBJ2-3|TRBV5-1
TGCGCCAGCAGCTTGGGACTAGCATCCGGCACAGATACGCAGTATTTT
CASSLGLASGTDTQYF
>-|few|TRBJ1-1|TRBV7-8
TGTGCCAGCAGCTTAGAGGGAACGGATGCTGAAGCTTTCTTT
CASSLEGTDAEAFF
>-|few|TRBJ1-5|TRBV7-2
TGTGCCAGCAGCTTAGCCTTGGGGGGCAATCAGCCCCAGCATTTT
CASSLALGGNQPQHF
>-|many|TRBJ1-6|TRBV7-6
TGTGCCAGCAGCACGGGACCAGGGAATTCACCCCTCCACTTT
CASSTGPGNSPLHF
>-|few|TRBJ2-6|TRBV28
TGTGCCAGCAAGATCTCTGGGGCCAACGTCCTGACTTTC
CASKISGANVLTF
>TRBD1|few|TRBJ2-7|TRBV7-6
TGTGCCAGCAGCTTAGCGGGGGGGACAGGGTCCTACGAGCAGTACTTC
CASSLAGGTGSYEQYF
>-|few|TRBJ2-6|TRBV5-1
TGCGCCAGCAGCTTACTGCCTTCTGGGGCCAACGTCCTGACTTTC
CASSLLPSGANVLTF
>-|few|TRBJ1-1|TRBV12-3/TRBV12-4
TGTGCCAGCAGTGTCCTCTTTGAGGGGACTGAAGCTTTCTTT
CASSVLFEGTEAFF
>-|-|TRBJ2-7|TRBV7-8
TGTGCCAGCAGCGCGATAAGGGTCCCGTACAATGAGCAGTACTTC
CASSAIRVPYNEQYF
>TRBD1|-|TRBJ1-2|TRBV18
TGTGCCAGCTCACCTGCCGGGACAGGGGGCGACTATGGCTACACCTTC
CASSPAGTGGDYGYTF
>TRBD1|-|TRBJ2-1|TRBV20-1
TGCAGTGAAGAGACAGGGGCCGGTGAGCAGTTCTTC
CSEETGAGEQFF